This T cell receptor (beta chain) originates from a study of T-cell memory formation after mild COVID-19. Across the study: TCR clusters largely stayed donor specific. Overall study findings and caveats: While clones contracting from day 15 to 85 were balanced between CD4 and CD8, later expanders leaned CD4+.

In the case of this clonotype: Its antigen is currently unknown.

Each CDR3 protein gets one entry after TCRdb re-called the 5' RACE reads with MiXCR. In the table there are roughly 200,000 distinct CDR3 sequences, roughly 17% of which are singletons. The germline CDR1 and CDR2 sequences are KGHDR and SFDVKD. V trimming: 1 base; J trimming: 8 bases; junction bases outside the gene matches: 9. The CDR3 is 16 amino acids. The rearrangement uses TRBV24-1 and TRBJ2-1, with 8 bases fitting TRBD2. The specimen was PBMCs or a T cell subset sorted from them (not recorded which). The source is an adult woman who had mild COVID-19 (a few samples of this study predate the infection). Cell type and time point are not known. In DNA form, the CDR3 reads TGTGCCACCAGTGATTTCCCCGGGAGGGCCCTCGATGAGCAGTTCTTC. It encodes CATSDFPGRALDEQFF.